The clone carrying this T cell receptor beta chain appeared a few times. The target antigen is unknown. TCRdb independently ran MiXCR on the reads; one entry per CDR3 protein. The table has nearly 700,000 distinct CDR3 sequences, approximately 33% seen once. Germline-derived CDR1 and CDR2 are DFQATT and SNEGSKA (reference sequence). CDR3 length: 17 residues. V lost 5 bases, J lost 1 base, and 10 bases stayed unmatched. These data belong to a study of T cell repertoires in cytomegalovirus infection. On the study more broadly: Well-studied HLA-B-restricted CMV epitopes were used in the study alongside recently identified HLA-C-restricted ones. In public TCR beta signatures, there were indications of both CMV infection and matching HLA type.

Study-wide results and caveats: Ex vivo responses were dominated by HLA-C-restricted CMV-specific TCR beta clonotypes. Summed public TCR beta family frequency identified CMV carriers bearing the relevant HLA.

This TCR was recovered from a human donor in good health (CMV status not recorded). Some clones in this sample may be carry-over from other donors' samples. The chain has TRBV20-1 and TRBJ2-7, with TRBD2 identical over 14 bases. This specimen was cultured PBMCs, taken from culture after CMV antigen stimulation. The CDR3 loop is CSARGTSGRLVSYEQYF. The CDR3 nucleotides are TGCAGTGCTCGCGGGACTAGCGGGAGATTGGTGTCCTACGAGCAGTACTTC.